This is a list of T cell receptor beta chains from one sample in a study. TCRdb redid the calling of the RT-PCR reads with MiXCR, one entry per CDR3 protein. Altogether fewer than 800,000 distinct CDR3 sequences are present, 14% being singletons, with the ten largest covering 3.6%. The source material was memory CD4+ T cells from blood. The receptor set was obtained from a female donor in good health, serving as a healthy control. CDR3s include the opening cysteine and the closing phenylalanine or tryptophan. A D gene is named only where the DNA matches it firmly. Size tells how often a clone was seen (once, few, many) or the class of an expanded clone, and some rows leave it out.

D,V,J,size,CDR3,DNA
-,TRBV20-1,TRBJ2-5,-,CSARDWLETQYF,TGCAGTGCTAGAGACTGGCTAGAGACCCAGTACTTC
TRBD2,TRBV5-1,TRBJ2-1,once,CASSLFGTSIHNEQFF,TGCGCCAGCAGCTTGTTCGGGACTAGTATCCACAATGAGCAGTTCTTC
TRBD1,TRBV12-3/TRBV12-4,TRBJ1-2,few,CASSLQQGRSYGYTF,TGTGCCAGCAGTTTACAACAGGGGCGCAGCTATGGCTACACCTTC
-,TRBV9,TRBJ2-1,many,CASSVQTSSEQFF,TGTGCCAGCAGCGTACAGACATCTAGTGAGCAGTTCTTC
-,TRBV3-1,TRBJ2-7,-,CASSRGPTSEQYF,TGTGCCAGCAGTCGAGGACCGACCTCCGAGCAGTACTTC
-,TRBV20-1,TRBJ2-5,-,CSARFQETQYF,TGCAGTGCTAGATTTCAAGAGACCCAGTACTTC
TRBD1,TRBV20-1,TRBJ2-3,-,CSASGGTGSTDTQYF,TGCAGTGCTAGTGGGGGGACAGGGAGCACAGATACGCAGTATTTT
TRBD1,TRBV4-3,TRBJ1-2,-,CASSQETTGRSGYTF,TGCGCCAGCAGCCAAGAAACGACAGGGAGAAGCGGCTACACCTTC
-,TRBV6-1,TRBJ2-1,few,CASSSTLGSYNEQFF,TGTGCCAGCAGTTCTACTTTGGGCTCCTACAATGAGCAGTTCTTC
-,TRBV7-9,TRBJ1-1,few,CASSLWEDTEAFF,TGTGCCAGCAGCTTGTGGGAAGACACTGAAGCTTTCTTT
TRBD1,TRBV10-3,TRBJ2-7,-,CAISRGGTGTYEQYF,TGTGCCATCAGTCGCGGCGGGACAGGAACCTACGAGCAGTACTTC
TRBD2,TRBV7-9,TRBJ2-1,many,CAIGVAGGPYNEQFF,TGTGCCATCGGGGTAGCGGGAGGGCCCTACAATGAGCAGTTCTTC
-,TRBV5-5,TRBJ2-3,-,CASIFGTGTDTQYF,TGTGCCAGCATCTTCGGGACCGGGACAGATACGCAGTATTTT
TRBD2,TRBV5-6,TRBJ2-3,many,CASSLRSGRTTDTQYF,TGTGCCAGCAGCTTGAGGAGCGGGAGAACTACAGATACGCAGTATTTT
-,TRBV27,TRBJ2-2,-,CASTLGTLGAGGGELFF,TGTGCCAGCACTTTGGGCACTCTGGGGGCGGGTGGCGGGGAGCTGTTTTTT
-,TRBV6-2/TRBV6-3,TRBJ2-4,-,CASSYLGFGNPEKNIQYF,TGTGCCAGCAGTTATCTGGGTTTTGGTAACCCAGAGAAAAACATTCAGTACTTC
-,TRBV6-4,TRBJ1-6,many,CASTSAGGTLRSYNSPLHF,TGTGCCAGCACCTCCGCTGGGGGTACGCTCCGCTCCTATAATTCACCCCTCCACTTT
TRBD2,TRBV20-1,TRBJ2-1,few,CSAGPPPGLAASYNEQFF,TGCAGTGCTGGGCCGCCACCGGGACTAGCGGCCTCCTACAATGAGCAGTTCTTC
-,TRBV5-1,TRBJ2-3,-,CASSLASVRKDTQYF,TGCGCCAGCAGCTTGGCGTCGGTACGCAAAGATACGCAGTATTTT
-,TRBV4-3,TRBJ2-2,many,CASSQGGHRGFPGELFF,TGCGCCAGCAGCCAAGGAGGTCACAGAGGGTTCCCCGGGGAGCTGTTTTTT
-,TRBV6-1,TRBJ2-5,-,CASTSQIQETQYF,TGTGCCAGCACCTCCCAGATCCAAGAGACCCAGTACTTC
-,TRBV5-1,TRBJ2-1,-,CASSLVTANNEQFF,TGCGCCAGCAGCTTGGTGACAGCAAACAATGAGCAGTTCTTC
-,TRBV7-2,TRBJ2-3,many,CASTPYGNTDTQYF,TGTGCCAGCACCCCGTACGGGAACACAGATACGCAGTATTTT
-,TRBV4-3,TRBJ1-2,few,CASSQAPQGSQGYTF,TGCGCCAGCAGCCAAGCCCCACAGGGCAGTCAAGGCTACACCTTC
TRBD1,TRBV12-3/TRBV12-4,TRBJ2-5,many,CASSLAGGTETQYF,TGTGCCAGCAGTTTGGCAGGGGGCACAGAGACCCAGTACTTC
TRBD2,TRBV2,TRBJ2-3,few,CASNGLAGRTDTQYF,TGTGCCAGCAATGGACTAGCGGGGCGCACAGATACGCAGTATTTT
TRBD1,TRBV10-3,TRBJ2-7,-,CAIGQGPHEQYF,TGTGCCATTGGACAGGGTCCGCACGAGCAGTACTTC
TRBD1,TRBV6-5,TRBJ1-5,many,CASSYSGTGGGQPQHF,TGTGCCAGCAGTTACTCCGGAACAGGGGGAGGCCAGCCCCAGCATTTT
-,TRBV7-3,TRBJ1-2,-,CASSSSSANYGYTF,TGTGCCAGCAGCTCGTCGTCGGCTAACTATGGCTACACCTTC